This T cell receptor (beta chain) was sequenced during a study of blood T cells in healthy people across ages. CDR1 and CDR2 (germline): MGHRA, YSYEKL. CDR3 size: 20 residues. V lost 1 base and J 2 bases, leaving 26 bases between the germline ends. In this sample, this clonotype turned up many times. The second PCR ran about 6 to 11 cycles with a sample-barcoded 5' primer and J-beta primers. Each cDNA molecule received a tag from a template-switch adaptor that had 12 random nucleotides. Researchers report that each sample yielded at least 3 million CDR3-containing paired-end reads. TCRdb analysed the 5' RACE reads with MiXCR anew, one entry per CDR3 protein. The data show approximately 290,000 distinct CDR3 sequences, roughly 27% seen once.

The sequencing sample was made of blood. The chain employs TRBV4-1 and TRBJ1-2; D gene uncertain. The sequence came from a woman aged 70-85 years in good health. Here the CDR3 reads CASSQVRSGISFTLNYGYTF. DNA of the CDR3: TGCGCCAGCAGCCAAGTCCGATCCGGGATTTCCTTCACCCTAAACTATGGCTACACCTTC.